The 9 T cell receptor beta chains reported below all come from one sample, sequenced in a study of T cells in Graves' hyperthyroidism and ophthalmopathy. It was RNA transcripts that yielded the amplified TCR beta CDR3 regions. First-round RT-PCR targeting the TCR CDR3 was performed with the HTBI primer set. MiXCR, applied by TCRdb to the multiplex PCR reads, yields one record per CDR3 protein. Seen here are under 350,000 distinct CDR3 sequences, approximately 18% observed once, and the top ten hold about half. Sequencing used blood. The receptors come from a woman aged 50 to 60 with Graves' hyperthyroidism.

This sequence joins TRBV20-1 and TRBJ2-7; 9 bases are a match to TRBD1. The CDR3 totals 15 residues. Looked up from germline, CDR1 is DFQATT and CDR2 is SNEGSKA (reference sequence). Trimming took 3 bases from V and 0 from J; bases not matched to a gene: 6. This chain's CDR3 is CSASISGQGSYEQYF. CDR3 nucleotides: TGCAGTGCTAGTATATCGGGACAGGGCTCCTACGAGCAGTACTTC.

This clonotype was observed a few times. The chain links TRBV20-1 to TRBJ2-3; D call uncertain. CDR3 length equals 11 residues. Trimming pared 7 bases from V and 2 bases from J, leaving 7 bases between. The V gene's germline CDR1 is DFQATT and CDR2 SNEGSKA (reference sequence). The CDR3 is CSVQNTDTQYF. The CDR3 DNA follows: TGCAGTGTCCAGAACACAGATACGCAGTATTTT.

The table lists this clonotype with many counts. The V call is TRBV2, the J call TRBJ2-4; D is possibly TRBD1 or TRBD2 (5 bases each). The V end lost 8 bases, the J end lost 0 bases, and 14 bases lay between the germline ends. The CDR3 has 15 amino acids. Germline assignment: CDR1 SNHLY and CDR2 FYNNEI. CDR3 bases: TGTGCCAGCTGGGGGACGGAACTAGCCAAAAACATTCAGTACTTC. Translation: CASWGTELAKNIQYF.

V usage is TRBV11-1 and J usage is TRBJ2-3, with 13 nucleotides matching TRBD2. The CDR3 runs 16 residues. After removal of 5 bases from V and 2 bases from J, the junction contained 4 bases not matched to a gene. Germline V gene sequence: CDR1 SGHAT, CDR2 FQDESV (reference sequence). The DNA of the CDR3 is TGTGCCAGCAGCGATGGACTAGCGGGGGTCACAGATACGCAGTATTTT. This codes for CASSDGLAGVTDTQYF.

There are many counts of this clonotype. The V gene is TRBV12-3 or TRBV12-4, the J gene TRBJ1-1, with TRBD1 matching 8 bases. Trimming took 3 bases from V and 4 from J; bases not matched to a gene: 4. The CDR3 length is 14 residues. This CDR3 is CASSFQGAGTEAFF. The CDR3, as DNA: TGTGCCAGCAGTTTTCAGGGGGCGGGCACTGAAGCTTTCTTT.

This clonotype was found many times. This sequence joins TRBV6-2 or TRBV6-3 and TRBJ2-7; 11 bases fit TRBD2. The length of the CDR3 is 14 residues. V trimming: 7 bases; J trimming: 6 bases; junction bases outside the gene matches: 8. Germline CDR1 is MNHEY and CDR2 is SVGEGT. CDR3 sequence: CASTLAGGPTEQYF. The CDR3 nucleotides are TGTGCCAGCACCTTAGCGGGAGGGCCCACCGAGCAGTACTTC.

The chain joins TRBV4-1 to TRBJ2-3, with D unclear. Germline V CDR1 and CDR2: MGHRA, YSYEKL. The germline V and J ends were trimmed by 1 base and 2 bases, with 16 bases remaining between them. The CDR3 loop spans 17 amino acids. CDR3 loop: CASSQGQLSLFTDTQYF. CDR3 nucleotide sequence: TGCGCCAGCAGCCAAGGTCAACTCTCTCTTTTCACAGATACGCAGTATTTT.

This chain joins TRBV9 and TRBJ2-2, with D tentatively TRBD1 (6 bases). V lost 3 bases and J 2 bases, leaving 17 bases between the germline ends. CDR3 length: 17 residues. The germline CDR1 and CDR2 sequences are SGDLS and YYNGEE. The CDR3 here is CASSASTGQLNTGELFF. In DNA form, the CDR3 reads TGTGCCAGCAGCGCCTCGACAGGTCAGCTAAACACCGGGGAGCTGTTTTTT.

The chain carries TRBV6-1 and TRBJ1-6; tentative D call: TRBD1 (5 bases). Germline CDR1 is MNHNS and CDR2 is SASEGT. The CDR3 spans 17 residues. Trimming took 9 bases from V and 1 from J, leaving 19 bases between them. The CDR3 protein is CASRARDAVSYNSPLHF. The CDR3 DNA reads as TGTGCCAGTCGTGCCAGGGATGCTGTATCCTATAATTCACCCCTCCACTTT.